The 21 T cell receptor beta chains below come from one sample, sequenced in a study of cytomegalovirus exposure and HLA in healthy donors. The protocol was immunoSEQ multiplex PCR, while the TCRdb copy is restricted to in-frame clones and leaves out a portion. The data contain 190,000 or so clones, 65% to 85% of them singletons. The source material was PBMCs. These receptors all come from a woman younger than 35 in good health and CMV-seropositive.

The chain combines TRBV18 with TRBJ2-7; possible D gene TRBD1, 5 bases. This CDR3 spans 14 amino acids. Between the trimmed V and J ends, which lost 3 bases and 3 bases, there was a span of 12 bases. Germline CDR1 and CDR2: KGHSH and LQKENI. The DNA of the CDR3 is TGTGCCAGCTCACCCGGTGACGGACACTACGAGCAGTACTTC. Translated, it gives CASSPGDGHYEQYF.

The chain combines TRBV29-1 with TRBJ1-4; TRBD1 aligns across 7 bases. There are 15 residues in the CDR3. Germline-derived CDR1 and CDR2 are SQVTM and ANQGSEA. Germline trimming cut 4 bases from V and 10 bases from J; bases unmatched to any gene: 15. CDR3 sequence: CSVVFGGGQSGKLFF. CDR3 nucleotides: TGCAGCGTTGTCTTCGGAGGGGGACAGTCGGGAAAACTGTTTTTT.

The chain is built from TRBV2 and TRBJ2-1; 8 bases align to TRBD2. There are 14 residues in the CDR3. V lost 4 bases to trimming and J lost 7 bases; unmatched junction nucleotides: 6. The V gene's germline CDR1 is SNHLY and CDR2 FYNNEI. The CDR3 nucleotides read TGTGCCAGCAGTGTGAATCGGGGGGGGAATGAGCAGTTCTTC. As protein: CASSVNRGGNEQFF.

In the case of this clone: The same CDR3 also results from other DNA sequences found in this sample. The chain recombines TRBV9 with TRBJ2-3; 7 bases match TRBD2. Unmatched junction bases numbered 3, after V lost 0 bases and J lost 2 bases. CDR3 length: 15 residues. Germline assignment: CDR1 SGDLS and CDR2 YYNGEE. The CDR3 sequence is CASSVGLADTDTQYF. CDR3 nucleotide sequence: TGTGCCAGCAGCGTAGGTCTAGCGGACACAGATACGCAGTATTTT.

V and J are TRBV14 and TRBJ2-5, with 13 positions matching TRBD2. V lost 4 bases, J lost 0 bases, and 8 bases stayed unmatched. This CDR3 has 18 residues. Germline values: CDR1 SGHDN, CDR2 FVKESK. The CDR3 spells CASSRRLAGGLYQETQYF. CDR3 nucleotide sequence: TGTGCCAGCAGCCGTCGACTAGCGGGGGGATTGTACCAAGAGACCCAGTACTTC.

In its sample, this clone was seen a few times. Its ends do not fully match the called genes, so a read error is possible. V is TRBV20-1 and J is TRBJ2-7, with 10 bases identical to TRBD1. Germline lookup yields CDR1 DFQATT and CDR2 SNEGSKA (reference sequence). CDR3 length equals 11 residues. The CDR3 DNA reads TGTTCCGGGGACAGGGGCCACGAGCAGTACTTC. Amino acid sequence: CSGDRGHEQYF.

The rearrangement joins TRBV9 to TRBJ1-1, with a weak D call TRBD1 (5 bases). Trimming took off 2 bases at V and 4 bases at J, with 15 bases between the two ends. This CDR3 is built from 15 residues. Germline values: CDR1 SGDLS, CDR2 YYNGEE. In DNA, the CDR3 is TGTGCCAGCAGCGTCGACCCCAGGAGGGGCACTGAAGCTTTCTTT. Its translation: CASSVDPRRGTEAFF. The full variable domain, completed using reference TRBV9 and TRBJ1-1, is DSGVTQTPKHLITATGQRVTLRCSPRSGDLSVYWYQQSLDQGLQFLIQYYNGEERAKGNILERFSAQQFPDLHSELNLSSLELGDSALYFCASSVDPRRGTEAFFGQGTRLTVV.

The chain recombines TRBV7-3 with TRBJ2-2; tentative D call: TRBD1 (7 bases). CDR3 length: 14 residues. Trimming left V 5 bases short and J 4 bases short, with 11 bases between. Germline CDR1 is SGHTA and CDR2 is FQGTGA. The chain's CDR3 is CASSPGDSTGELFF. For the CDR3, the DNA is TGTGCCAGCAGCCCGGGGGACAGCACCGGGGAGCTGTTTTTT.

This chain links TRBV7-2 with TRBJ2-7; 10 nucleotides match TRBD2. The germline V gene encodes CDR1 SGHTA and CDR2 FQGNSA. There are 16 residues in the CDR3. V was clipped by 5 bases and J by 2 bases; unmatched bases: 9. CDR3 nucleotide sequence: TGTGCCAGCAGCGTCGCTAGCGGGGGTTACCCCTACGAGCAGTACTTC. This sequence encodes CASSVASGGYPYEQYF.

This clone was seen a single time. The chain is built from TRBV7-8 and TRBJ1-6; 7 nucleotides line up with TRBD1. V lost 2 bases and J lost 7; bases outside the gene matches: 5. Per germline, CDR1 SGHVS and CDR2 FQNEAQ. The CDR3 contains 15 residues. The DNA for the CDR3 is TGTGCCAGCAGCTTACAGGGGGTTTGGAATTCACCCCTCCACTTT. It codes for CASSLQGVWNSPLHF.

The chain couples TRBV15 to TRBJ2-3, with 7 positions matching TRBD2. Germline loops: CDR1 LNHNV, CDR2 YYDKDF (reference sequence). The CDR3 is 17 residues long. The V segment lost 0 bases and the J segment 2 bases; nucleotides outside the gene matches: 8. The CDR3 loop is CATSREKGGGLTDTQYF. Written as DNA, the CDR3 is TGTGCCACCAGCAGAGAGAAGGGCGGGGGACTCACAGATACGCAGTATTTT.

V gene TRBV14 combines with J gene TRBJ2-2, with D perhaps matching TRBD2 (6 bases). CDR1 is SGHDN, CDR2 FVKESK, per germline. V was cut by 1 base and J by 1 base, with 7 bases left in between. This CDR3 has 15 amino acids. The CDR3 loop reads CASSQVGGNTGELFF. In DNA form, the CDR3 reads TGTGCCAGCAGCCAAGTGGGGGGGAACACCGGGGAGCTGTTTTTT.

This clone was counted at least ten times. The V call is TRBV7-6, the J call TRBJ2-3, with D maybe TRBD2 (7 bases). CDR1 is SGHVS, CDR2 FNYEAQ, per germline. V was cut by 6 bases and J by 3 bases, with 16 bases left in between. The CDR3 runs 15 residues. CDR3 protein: CASSSRGGATDTQYF. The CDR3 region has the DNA TGTGCCAGCAGTTCCCGAGGGGGGGCAACAGATACGCAGTATTTT.

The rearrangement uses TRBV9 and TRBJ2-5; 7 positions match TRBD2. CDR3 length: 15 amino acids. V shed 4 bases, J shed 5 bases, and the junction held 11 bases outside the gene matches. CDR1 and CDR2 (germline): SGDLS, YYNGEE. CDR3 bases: TGTGCCAGCAGCATCGGGACTACGAAATGGGAGACCCAGTACTTC. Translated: CASSIGTTKWETQYF.

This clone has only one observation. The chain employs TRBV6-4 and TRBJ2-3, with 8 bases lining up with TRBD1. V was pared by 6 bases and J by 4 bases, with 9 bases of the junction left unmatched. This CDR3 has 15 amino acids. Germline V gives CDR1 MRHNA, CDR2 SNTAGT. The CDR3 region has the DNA TGTGCCAGCAGGGGTATGGCAGGGGGCCCAGATACGCAGTATTTT. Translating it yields CASRGMAGGPDTQYF.

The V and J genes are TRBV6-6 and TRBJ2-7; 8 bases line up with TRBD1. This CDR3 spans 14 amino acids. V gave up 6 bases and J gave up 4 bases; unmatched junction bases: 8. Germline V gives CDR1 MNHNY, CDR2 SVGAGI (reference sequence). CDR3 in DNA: TGTGCCAGCAGACCCAGGACAGGGTCTTACGAGCAGTACTTC. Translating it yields CASRPRTGSYEQYF.

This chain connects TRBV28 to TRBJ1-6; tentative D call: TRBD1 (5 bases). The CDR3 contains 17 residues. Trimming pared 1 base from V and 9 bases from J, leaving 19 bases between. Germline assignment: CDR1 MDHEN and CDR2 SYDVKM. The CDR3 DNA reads TGTGCCAGCAGTTTATTCGACGGAGGGGCTTTGGGTTCACCCCTCCACTTT. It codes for CASSLFDGGALGSPLHF.

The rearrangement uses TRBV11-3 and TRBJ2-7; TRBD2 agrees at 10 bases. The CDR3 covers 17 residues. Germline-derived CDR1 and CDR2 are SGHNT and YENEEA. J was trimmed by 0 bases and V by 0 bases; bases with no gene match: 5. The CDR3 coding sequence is TGTGCCAGCAGCTTAGAACTAGCGGGGCTAAGCTCCTACGAGCAGTACTTC. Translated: CASSLELAGLSSYEQYF.

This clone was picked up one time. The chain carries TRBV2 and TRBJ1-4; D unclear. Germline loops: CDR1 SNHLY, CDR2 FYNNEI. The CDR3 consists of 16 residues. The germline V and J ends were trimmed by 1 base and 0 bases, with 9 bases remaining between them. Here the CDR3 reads CASSEGRPTTNEKLFF. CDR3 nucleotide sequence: TGTGCCAGCAGTGAAGGGCGGCCTACAACTAATGAAAAACTGTTTTTT. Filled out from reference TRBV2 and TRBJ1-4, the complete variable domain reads EPEVTQTPSHQVTQMGQEVILRCVPISNHLYFYWYRQILGQKVEFLVSFYNNEISEKSEIFDDQFSVERPDGSNFTLKIRSTKLEDSAMYFCASSEGRPTTNEKLFFGSGTQLSVL.

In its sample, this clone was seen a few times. The CDR3 DNA reads TGTGCCAGCAGCCTTAGCGGGGGAGGACGGGAGCTGTTTTTT. Its protein is CASSLSGGGRELFF. The J gene is TRBJ2-2, the V gene TRBV7-3; 9 positions match TRBD2. This CDR3 contains 14 residues. V lost 5 bases, J lost 9 bases, and 7 bases stayed unmatched. The V gene's germline CDR1 is SGHTA and CDR2 FQGTGA.

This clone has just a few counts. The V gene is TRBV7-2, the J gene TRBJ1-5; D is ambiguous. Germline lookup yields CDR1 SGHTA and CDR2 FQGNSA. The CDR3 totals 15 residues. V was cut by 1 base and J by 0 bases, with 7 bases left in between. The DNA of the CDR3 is TGTGCCAGCAGCTTAGGAGGAGTTAGCAATCAGCCCCAGCATTTT. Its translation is CASSLGGVSNQPQHF.